Each of the 7 T cell receptor beta chains below was sequenced from the same sample in a study of Tregs in tolerant kidney transplant recipients. Data came from immunoSEQ multiplex PCR; TCRdb stores just in-frame clones and leaves some out. The sample has about 64,000 clones, 87% seen once; the top ten hold 3.5% to 4%. Recipients received nonmyeloablative bone marrow transplants from related graft donors, with transient mixed chimerism. Here the sequenced sample was CD4+ T cells from blood (PBMCs), taken 6 months after the transplant. Source of these receptors: a human patient who received a combined kidney and bone marrow transplant. Some T cells here may be from the graft donor.

This chain connects TRBV11-2 to TRBJ2-7, with 9 nucleotides matching TRBD2. The CDR3 length is 13 residues. V was pared by 5 bases and J by 6 bases, with 5 bases of the junction left unmatched. Germline assignment: CDR1 SGHAT and CDR2 FQNNGV. CDR3 loop: CASSVAGASEQYF. CDR3 nucleotides: TGTGCCAGCAGCGTAGCGGGAGCTTCCGAGCAGTACTTC.

V is TRBV7-9 and J is TRBJ2-1, with D unclear. CDR1 and CDR2 (germline): SEHNR, FQNEAQ (reference sequence). The CDR3 spans 13 residues. V lost 7 bases and J 1 base, leaving 8 bases between the germline ends. The DNA for the CDR3 is TGTGCCAGCATCTTTCAATCCTACAATGAGCAGTTCTTC. Protein product: CASIFQSYNEQFF.

The chain joins TRBV5-5 to TRBJ1-1, with 7 bases aligning to TRBD1. In germline, CDR1 is SGHKS, CDR2 YYEKEE (reference sequence). The J segment lost 0 bases and the V segment lost 1 base, leaving 12 bases of the junction unmatched. The CDR3 contains 18 residues. The CDR3 region has the DNA TGTGCCAGCAGCTTGAGTTTAGGGGGCGCGACCATGAACACTGAAGCTTTCTTT. Amino acids: CASSLSLGGATMNTEAFF.

This chain links TRBV27 with TRBJ2-1; 13 bases are shared with TRBD2. V was clipped by 6 bases and J by 8 bases; unmatched bases: 4. Germline V CDR1 and CDR2: MNHEY, SMNVEV (reference sequence). The CDR3 loop spans 14 amino acids. This CDR3 is CASRRTSGSYEQFF. CDR3 sequence (DNA): TGTGCCAGCAGAAGGACTAGCGGGAGCTATGAGCAGTTCTTC.

The gene calls are TRBV25-1 and TRBJ2-2; TRBD2 is a possible D gene (7 bases). The V gene lost 6 bases and the J gene lost 1 base, with 18 bases spanning the gap. This CDR3 comprises 17 residues. CDR1 and CDR2 from the germline V gene are MGHDK and SYGVNS. The CDR3 coding sequence is TGTGCCAGCAGAGTGGGGGGGCGCGGGAGGAACACCGGGGAGCTGTTTTTT. This translates into CASRVGGRGRNTGELFF.

This chain connects TRBV4-1 to TRBJ2-5, with 12 bases that match TRBD2. In germline, CDR1 is MGHRA, CDR2 YSYEKL. The V gene end was trimmed by 6 bases and the J gene end by 7 bases; junction bases not matched to a gene: 12. This CDR3 is built from 16 residues. The CDR3 DNA follows: TGCGCCAGCAGTAGCCGGACTAGCGGGGTTTTCGGGACCCAGTACTTC. It specifies CASSSRTSGVFGTQYF.

This clone was seen a single time. An end of the junction differs from the germline gene, which may be a read error. V is TRBV2 and J is TRBJ2-3, with 15 bases lining up with TRBD2. CDR3 size: 17 residues. The germline CDR1 and CDR2 sequences are SNHLY and FYNNEI. This CDR3 is CASSENRAGLAGGPLHF. The CDR3 nucleotides are TGTGCCAGCAGTGAAAATCGGGCGGGACTAGCGGGAGGCCCGTTACATTTT.